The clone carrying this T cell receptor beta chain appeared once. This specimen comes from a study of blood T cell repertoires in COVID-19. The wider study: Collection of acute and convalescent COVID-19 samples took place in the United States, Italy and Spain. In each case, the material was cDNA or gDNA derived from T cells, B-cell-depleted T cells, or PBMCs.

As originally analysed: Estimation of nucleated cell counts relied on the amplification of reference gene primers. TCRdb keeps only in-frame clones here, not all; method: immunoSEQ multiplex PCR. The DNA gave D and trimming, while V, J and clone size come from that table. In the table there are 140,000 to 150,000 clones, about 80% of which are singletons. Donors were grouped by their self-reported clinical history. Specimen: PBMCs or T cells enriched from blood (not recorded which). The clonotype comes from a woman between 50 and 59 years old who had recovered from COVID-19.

The CDR3 region has the DNA TGTGCCAGCAGCTTAGCGGGCGGGGGGAGATACAATGAGCAGTTCTTC. Amino acid sequence: CASSLAGGGRYNEQFF. The chain couples TRBV7-9 to TRBJ2-1; 8 positions match TRBD2. CDR3 length: 16 residues. With 0 bases clipped from V and 4 bases from J, the junction kept 5 bases outside the gene matches. CDR1 SEHNR and CDR2 FQNEAQ come from the germline V gene (reference sequence).